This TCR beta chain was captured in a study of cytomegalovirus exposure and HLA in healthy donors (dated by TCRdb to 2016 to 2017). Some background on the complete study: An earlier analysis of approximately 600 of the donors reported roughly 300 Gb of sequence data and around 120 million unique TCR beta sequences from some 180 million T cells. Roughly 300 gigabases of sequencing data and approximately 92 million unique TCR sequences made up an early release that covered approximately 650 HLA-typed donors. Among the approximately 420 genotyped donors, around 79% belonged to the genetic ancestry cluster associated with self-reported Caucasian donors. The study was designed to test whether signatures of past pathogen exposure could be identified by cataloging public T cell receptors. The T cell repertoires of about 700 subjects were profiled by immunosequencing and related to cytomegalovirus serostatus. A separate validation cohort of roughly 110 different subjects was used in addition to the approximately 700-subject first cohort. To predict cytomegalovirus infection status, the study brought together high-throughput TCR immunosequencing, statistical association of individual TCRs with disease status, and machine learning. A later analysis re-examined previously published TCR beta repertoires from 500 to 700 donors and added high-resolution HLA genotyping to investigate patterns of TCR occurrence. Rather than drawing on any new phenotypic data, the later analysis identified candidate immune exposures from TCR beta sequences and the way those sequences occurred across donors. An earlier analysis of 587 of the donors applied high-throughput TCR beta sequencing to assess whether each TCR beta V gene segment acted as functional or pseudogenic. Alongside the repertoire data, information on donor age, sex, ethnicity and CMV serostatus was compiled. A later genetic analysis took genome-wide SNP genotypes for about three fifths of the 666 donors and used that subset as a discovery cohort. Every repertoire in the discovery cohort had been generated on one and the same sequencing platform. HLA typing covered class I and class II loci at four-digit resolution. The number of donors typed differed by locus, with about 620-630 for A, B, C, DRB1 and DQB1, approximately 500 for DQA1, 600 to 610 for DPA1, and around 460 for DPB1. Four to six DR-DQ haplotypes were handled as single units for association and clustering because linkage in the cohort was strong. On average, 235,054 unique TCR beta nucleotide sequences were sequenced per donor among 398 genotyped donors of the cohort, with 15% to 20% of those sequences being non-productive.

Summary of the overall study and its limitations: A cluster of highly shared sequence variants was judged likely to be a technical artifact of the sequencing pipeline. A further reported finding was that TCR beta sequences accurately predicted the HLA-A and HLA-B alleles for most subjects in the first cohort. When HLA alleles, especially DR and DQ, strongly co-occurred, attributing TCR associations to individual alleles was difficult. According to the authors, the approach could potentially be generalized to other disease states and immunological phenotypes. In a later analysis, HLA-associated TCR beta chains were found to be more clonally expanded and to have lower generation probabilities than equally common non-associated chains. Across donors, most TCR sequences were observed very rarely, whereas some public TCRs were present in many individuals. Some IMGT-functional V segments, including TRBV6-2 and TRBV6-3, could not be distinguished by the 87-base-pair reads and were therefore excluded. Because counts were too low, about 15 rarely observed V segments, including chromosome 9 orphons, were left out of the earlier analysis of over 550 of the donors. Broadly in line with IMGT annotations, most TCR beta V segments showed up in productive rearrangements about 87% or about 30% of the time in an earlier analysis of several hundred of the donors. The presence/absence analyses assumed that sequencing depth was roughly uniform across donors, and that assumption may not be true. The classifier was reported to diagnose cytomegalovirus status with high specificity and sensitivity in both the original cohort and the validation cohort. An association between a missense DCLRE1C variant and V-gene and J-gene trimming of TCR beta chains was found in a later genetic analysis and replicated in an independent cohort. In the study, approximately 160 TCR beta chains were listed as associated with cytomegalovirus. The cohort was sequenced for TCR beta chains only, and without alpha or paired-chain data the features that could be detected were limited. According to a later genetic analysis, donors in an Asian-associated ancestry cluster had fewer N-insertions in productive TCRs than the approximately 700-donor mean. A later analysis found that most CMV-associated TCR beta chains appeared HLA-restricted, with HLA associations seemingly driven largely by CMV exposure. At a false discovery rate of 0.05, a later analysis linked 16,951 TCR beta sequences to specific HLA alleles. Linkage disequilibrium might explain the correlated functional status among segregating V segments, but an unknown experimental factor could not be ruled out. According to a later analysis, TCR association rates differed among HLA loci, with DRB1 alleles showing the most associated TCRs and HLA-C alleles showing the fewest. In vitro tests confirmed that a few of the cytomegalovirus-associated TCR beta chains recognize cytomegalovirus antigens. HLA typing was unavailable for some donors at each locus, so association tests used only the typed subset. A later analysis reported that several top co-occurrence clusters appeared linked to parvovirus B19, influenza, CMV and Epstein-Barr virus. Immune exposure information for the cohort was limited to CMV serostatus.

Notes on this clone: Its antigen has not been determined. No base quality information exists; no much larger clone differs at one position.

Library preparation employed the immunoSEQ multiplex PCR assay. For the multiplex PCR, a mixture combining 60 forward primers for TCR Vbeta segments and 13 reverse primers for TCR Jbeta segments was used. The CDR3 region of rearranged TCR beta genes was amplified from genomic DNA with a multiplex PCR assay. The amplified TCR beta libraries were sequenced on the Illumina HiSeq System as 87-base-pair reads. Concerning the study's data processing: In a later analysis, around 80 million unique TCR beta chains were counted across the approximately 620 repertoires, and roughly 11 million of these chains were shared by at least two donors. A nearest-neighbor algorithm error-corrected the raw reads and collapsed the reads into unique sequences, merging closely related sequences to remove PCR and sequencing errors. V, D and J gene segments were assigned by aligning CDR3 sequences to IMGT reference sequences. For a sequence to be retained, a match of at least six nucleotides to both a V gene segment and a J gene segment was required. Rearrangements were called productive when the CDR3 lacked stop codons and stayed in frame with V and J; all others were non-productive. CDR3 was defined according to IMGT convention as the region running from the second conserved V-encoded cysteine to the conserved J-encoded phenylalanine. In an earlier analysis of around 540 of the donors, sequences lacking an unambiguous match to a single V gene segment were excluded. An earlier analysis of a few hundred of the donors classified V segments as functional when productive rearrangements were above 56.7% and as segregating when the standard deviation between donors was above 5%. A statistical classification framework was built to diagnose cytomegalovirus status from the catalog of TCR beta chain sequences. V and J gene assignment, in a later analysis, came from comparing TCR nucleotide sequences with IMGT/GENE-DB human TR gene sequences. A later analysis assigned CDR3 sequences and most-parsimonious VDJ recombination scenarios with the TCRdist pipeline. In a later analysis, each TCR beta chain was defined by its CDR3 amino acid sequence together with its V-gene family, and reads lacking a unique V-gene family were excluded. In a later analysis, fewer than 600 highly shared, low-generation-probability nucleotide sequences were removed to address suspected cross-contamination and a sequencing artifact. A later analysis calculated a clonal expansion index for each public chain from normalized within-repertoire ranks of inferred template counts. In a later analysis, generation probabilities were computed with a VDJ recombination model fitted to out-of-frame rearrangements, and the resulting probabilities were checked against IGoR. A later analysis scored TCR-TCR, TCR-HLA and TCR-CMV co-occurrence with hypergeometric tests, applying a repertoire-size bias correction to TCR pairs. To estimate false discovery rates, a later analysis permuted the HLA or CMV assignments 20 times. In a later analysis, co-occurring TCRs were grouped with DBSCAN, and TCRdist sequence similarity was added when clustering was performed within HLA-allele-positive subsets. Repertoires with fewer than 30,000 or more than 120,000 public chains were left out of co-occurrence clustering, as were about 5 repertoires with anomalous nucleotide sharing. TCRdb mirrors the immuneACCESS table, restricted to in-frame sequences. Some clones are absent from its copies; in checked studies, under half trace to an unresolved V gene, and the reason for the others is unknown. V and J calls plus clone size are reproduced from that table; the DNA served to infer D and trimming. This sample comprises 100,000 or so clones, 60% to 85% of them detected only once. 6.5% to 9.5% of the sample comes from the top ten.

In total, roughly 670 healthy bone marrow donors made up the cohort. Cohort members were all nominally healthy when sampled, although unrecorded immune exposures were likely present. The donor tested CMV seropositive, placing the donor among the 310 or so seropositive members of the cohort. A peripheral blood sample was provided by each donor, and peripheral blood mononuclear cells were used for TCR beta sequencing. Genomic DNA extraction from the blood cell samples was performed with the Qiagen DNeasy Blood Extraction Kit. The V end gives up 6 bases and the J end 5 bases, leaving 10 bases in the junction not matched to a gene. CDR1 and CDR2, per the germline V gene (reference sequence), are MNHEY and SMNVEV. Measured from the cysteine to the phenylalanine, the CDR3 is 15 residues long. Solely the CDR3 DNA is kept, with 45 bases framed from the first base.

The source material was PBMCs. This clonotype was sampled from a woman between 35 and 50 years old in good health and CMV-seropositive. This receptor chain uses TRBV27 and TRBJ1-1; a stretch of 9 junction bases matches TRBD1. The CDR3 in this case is CASSRWTGEGTEAFF. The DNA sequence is TGTGCCAGCAGCCGCTGGACAGGGGAGGGTACTGAAGCTTTCTTT.